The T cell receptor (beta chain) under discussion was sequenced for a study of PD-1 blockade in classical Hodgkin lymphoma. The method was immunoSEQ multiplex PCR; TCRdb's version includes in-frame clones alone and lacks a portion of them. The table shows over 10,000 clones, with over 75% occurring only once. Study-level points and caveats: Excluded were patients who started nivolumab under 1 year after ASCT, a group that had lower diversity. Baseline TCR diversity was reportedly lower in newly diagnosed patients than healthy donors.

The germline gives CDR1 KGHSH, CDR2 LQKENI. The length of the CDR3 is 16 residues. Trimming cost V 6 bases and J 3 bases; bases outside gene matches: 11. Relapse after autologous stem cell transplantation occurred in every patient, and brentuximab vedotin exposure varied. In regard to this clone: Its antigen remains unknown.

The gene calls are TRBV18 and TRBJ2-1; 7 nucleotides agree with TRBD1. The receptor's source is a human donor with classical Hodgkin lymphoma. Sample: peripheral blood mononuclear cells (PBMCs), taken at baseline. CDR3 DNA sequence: TGTGCCAGCTCTCCCCCGGTAGGGGGCCTCTACAATGAGCAGTTCTTC. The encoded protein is CASSPPVGGLYNEQFF.